The T cell receptor (beta chain) described here comes from a study of naive and memory T cell subsets. This CDR3 contains 13 residues. V dropped 1 base and J dropped 7 bases, with 10 bases sitting between them. Amplification of ligated cDNA took four PCR rounds with SP2 and nested alpha and beta constant primers. Blood and skin TCR RNA was reverse transcribed with alpha and beta constant primers. One entry per CDR3 protein, called by TCRdb with MiXCR from the 5' RACE reads. The table has 25,000 to 35,000 distinct CDR3 sequences, approximately 15% seen once; the top ten hold approximately 2.5%. This clonotype came up many times. A UMI-containing oligonucleotide was joined by 3' ligation to the TCR cDNA template. Whole-blood samples were roughly 2.3 ml of peripheral blood from healthy adult volunteers. Unsorted total RNA, roughly 1 to 1,100 ng, was DNase treated before reverse transcription.

This clonotype was obtained from a female donor in good health. This rearrangement joins TRBV12-3 or TRBV12-4 to TRBJ2-5; D remains unclear. The CDR3 loop reads CASSLGPLVTQYF. The CDR3, as DNA: TGTGCCAGCAGTTTAGGCCCTTTAGTGACCCAGTACTTC.